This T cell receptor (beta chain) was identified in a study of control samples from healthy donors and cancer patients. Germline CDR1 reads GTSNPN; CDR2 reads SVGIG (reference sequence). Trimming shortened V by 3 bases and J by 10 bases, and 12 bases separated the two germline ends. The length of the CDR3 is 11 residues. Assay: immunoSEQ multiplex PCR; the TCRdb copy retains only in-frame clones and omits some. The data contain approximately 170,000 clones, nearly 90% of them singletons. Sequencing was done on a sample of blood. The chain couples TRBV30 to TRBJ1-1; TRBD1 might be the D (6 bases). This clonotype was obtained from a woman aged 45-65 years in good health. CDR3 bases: TGTGCCTGGAGCCGAACAGGGAGAGCTTTCTTT. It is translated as CAWSRTGRAFF.